The 11 T cell receptor beta chains reported below all come from one sample, sequenced in a study of blood T cell repertoires in COVID-19. Measured with immunoSEQ multiplex PCR; TCRdb has only the in-frame clones, and not every one. The sample holds around 200,000 clones; 70% to 80% are singletons and the top ten take approximately 12%. Source material: peripheral blood. These receptors all stem from a man aged 50-60 years who had recovered from COVID-19.

CDR3 sequence (DNA): TGTGCCAGCAGCCCGGTCCCTAATGAAAAACTGTTTTTT. This encodes CASSPVPNEKLFF. V usage is TRBV3-1 (or the pseudogene TRBV3-2) and J usage is TRBJ1-4; D is ambiguous. The V end lost 4 bases, the J end lost 3 bases, and 6 bases lay between the germline ends. The CDR3 extends over 13 amino acids. Per germline, CDR1 LGHDT and CDR2 YNNKEL (reference sequence).

The V gene is TRBV9, the J gene TRBJ2-2; possible D gene TRBD2, 5 bases. Looked up from germline, CDR1 is SGDLS and CDR2 is YYNGEE. The CDR3 loop spans 13 amino acids. V was shortened by 0 bases and J by 6 bases, with 6 bases between the two germline ends. DNA of the CDR3: TGTGCCAGCAGCGTAGAGGGAGCCGGGGAGCTGTTTTTT. Residues: CASSVEGAGELFF.

The V call is TRBV11-2, the J call TRBJ2-1, with 10 bases identical to TRBD2. The V segment lost 8 bases and the J segment 4 bases; nucleotides outside the gene matches: 5. In germline, CDR1 is SGHAT, CDR2 FQNNGV. The CDR3 covers 14 residues. The CDR3 protein is CASGRTSGYNEQFF. The CDR3 nucleotides are TGTGCCAGCGGCAGGACTAGCGGTTACAATGAGCAGTTCTTC.

The chain is built from TRBV5-5 and TRBJ1-1; D possibly corresponds to TRBD1 (6 bases). The ends were cut back, 4 bases at V and 3 bases at J, with 16 bases in the middle. The CDR3 is 15 amino acids. CDR1 SGHKS and CDR2 YYEKEE come from the germline V gene (reference sequence). CDR3 sequence: CASSPPGGEDTEAFF. DNA of the CDR3: TGTGCCAGCAGCCCGCCGGGGGGCGAGGACACTGAAGCTTTCTTT.

This clone was counted at least ten times. V gene TRBV4-1 combines with J gene TRBJ1-6, with 11 bases identical to TRBD1. This CDR3 contains 16 residues. V gave up 2 bases and J gave up 10 bases; unmatched junction bases: 7. Germline assignment: CDR1 MGHRA and CDR2 YSYEKL. CDR3 in amino acids: CASSQRPGQGESPLHF. CDR3 nucleotides: TGCGCCAGCAGCCAAAGACCGGGACAGGGGGAATCACCCCTCCACTTT.

The chain has TRBV7-2 and TRBJ2-3; D remains unclear. Germline V lookup: CDR1 SGHTA, CDR2 FQGNSA. Trimming took off 1 base at V and 1 base at J, with 9 bases between the two ends. There are 15 residues in the CDR3. The CDR3 here is CASSLVVGGTDTQYF. In DNA, the CDR3 is TGTGCCAGCAGCTTAGTTGTCGGTGGCACAGATACGCAGTATTTT.

This chain uses TRBV6-5 with TRBJ1-5; D is perhaps TRBD1 (6 bases). The V gene lost 0 bases and the J gene lost 5 bases, with 11 bases spanning the gap. This CDR3 is 15 amino acids long. The germline CDR1 and CDR2 sequences are MNHEY and SVGAGI. Written as DNA, the CDR3 is TGTGCCAGCAGTTACTCGGGACAATCGCATCAGCCCCAGCATTTT. This gives the protein CASSYSGQSHQPQHF.

The chain is built from TRBV11-3 and TRBJ2-1, with a weak D call TRBD1 (6 bases). Germline V gene sequence: CDR1 SGHNT, CDR2 YENEEA. Trimming took 5 bases from V and 4 from J, leaving 15 bases between them. This CDR3 comprises 15 residues. The CDR3 loop reads CASSPPTGGYNEQFF. Here the CDR3 DNA reads TGTGCCAGCAGCCCTCCGACAGGAGGATACAATGAGCAGTTCTTC.

This CDR3 is CASSSGAKTTNEKLFF. CDR3 coding DNA: TGTGCCAGCAGTTCTGGGGCAAAAACAACTAATGAAAAACTGTTTTTT. V is TRBV7-9 and J is TRBJ1-4; a possible D gene is TRBD1 (5 bases). Trimming stripped 6 bases from V and 0 bases from J, with 14 bases between. CDR1 SEHNR and CDR2 FQNEAQ come from the germline V gene (reference sequence). This CDR3 is 16 amino acids long.

The chain combines TRBV11-2 with TRBJ2-7; 8 bases are a match to TRBD1. The CDR3 length is 15 residues. V lost 1 base, J lost 0 bases, and 2 bases stayed unmatched. Germline V CDR1 and CDR2: SGHAT, FQNNGV. The CDR3 protein is CASSLATGGSYEQYF. In nucleotides, the CDR3 is TGTGCCAGCAGCTTAGCCACAGGGGGCTCCTACGAGCAGTACTTC.

This clone was seen only once. This chain links TRBV27 with TRBJ2-2; D is perhaps TRBD1 (6 bases). Germline CDR1 reads MNHEY; CDR2 reads SMNVEV (reference sequence). V was pared by 5 bases and J by 4 bases, with 14 bases between. The CDR3 totals 15 residues. This chain's CDR3 is CASSLGLGGTGELFF. CDR3 nucleotide sequence: TGTGCCAGCAGTCTCGGCTTAGGGGGCACCGGGGAGCTGTTTTTT.